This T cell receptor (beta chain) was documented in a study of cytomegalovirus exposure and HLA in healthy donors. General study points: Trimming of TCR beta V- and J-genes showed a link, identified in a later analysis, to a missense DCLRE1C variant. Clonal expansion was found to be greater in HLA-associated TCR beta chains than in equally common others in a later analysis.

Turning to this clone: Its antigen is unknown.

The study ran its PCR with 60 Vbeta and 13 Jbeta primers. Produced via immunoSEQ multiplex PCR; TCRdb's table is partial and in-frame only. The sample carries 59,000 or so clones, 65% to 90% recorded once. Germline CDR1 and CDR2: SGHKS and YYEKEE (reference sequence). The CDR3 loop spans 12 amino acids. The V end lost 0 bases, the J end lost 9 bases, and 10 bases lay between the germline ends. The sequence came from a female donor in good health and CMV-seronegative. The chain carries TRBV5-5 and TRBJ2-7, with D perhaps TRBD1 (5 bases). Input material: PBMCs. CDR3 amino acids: CASSLAGQGQYF. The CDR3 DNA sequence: TGTGCCAGCAGCTTGGCCGGCCAGGGGCAGTACTTC. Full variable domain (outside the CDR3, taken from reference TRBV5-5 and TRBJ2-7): DAGVTQSPTHLIKTRGQQVTLRCSPISGHKSVSWYQQVLGQGPQFIFQYYEKEERGRGNFPDRFSARQFPNYSSELNVNALLLGDSALYLCASSLAGQGQYFGPGTRLTVT.